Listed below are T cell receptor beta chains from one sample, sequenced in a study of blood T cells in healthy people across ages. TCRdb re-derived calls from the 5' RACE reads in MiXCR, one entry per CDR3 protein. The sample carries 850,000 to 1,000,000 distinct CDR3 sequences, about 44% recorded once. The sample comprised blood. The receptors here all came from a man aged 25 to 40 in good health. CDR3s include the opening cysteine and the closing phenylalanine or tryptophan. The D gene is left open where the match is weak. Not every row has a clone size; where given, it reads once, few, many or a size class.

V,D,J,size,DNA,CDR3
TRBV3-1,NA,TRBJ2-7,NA,TGTGCCAGCAGCCCGGCACAGGGTTATTACGAGCAGTACTTC,CASSPAQGYYEQYF
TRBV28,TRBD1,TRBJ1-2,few,TGTGCCAGCAGCTCCGGGGGACAGCTATATGGCTACACCTTC,CASSSGGQLYGYTF
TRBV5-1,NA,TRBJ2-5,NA,TGCGCCAGCAGAATGGGCTTCCAAGAGACCCAGTACTTC,CASRMGFQETQYF
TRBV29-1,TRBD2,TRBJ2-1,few,TGCAGCGTTGTGTCTAGCGGGGGCCTGTACTACAATGAGCAGTTCTTC,CSVVSSGGLYYNEQFF
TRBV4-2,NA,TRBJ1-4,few,TGTGCCAGCAGCCAAGATTTTAATGAAAAACTGTTTTTT,CASSQDFNEKLFF
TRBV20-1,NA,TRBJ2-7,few,TGCAGTGCTAGAGATGGGGCCGACCGGGGCGAGCAGTACTTC,CSARDGADRGEQYF
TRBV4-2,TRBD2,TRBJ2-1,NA,TGTGCCAGCAGCCAAGATCTAACTAGCGGGGGTAGCGAGCAGTTCTTC,CASSQDLTSGGSEQFF
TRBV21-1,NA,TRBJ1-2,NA,TGTGCCAGCAGCGAAGATCGACAGGCCAAAGGGGGCTACACCTTC,CASSEDRQAKGGYTF
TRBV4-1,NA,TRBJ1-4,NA,TGCGCCAGCAGCCAAGAGAGGTCAGTTCGGGAAAAACTGTTTTTT,CASSQERSVREKLFF
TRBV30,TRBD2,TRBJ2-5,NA,TGTGCCTGGAGTTCCTTTTCCCCAGCGGGGCCGTACTTC,CAWSSFSPAGPYF
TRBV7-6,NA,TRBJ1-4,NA,TGTGCCAGCAGCTTATTCGACGGCAGGAATGAAAAACTGTTTTTT,CASSLFDGRNEKLFF
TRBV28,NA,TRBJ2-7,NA,TGTGCCAGCAGTCAACCGGGCGGCTCCTACGAGCAGTACTTC,CASSQPGGSYEQYF
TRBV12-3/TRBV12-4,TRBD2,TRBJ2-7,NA,TGTGCCAGCAGTCGGGGGGTTGGGTCCGAGCAGTACTTC,CASSRGVGSEQYF
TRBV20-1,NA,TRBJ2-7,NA,TGCAGTGCTGCTCGCGAGCAGTACTTC,CSAAREQYF
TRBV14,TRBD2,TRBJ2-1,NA,TGTGCCAGCAGCCAAGCCGGAGCGGGGGGTCCCCACAATGAGCAGTTCTTC,CASSQAGAGGPHNEQFF
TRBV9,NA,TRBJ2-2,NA,TGTGCCAGCAGCGCCCTCCAGGGTAGCACCGGGGAGCTGTTTTTT,CASSALQGSTGELFF
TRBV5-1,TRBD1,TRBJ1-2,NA,TGCGCCAGCAGCTTGGATCGGGACAGTAACTATGGCTACACCTTT,CASSLDRDSNYGYTF
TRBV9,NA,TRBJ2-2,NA,TGTGCCAGCAGCGTAAGGGGGTCCGCGAACACCGGGGAGCTGTTTTTT,CASSVRGSANTGELFF
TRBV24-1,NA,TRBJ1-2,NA,TGTGCCACGAGTGGGGGAAGGAGGAATAACTATGGCTACACCTTC,CATSGGRRNNYGYTF
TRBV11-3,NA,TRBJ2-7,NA,TGTGCCAGCAGCTCGGCAGGGGACCACTACGAGCAGTACTTC,CASSSAGDHYEQYF
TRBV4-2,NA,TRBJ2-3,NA,TGTGCCAGCAGCCAAAGTCAGAACACAGATACGCAGTATTTT,CASSQSQNTDTQYF
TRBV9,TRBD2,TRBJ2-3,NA,TGTGCCAGCAGCGTAGAGTGGACTAGCGGGGGGGCAGATACGCAGTATTTT,CASSVEWTSGGADTQYF
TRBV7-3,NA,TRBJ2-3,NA,TGTGCCAGCAGCGGAGGGACTACGCAGTATTTT,CASSGGTTQYF
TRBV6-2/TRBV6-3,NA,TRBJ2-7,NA,TGTGCCAGCAGTTACCCGAGGGTCCGGCAGTTCGACGAGCAGTACTTC,CASSYPRVRQFDEQYF
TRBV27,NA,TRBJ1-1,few,TGTGCCAGCAGTTCGTTCACTGGGGCGCTGAACACTGAAGCTTTCTTT,CASSSFTGALNTEAFF
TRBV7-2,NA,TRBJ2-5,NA,TGTGCCAGCAGCTTAGGCACCCAAGGAGGGCAGTACTTC,CASSLGTQGGQYF
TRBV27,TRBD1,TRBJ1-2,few,TGTGCCAGCAGTCGCTTGACAGGGTATGGCTACACCTTC,CASSRLTGYGYTF